The next 30 T cell receptor beta chains were all read from a single sample in a study of cytomegalovirus exposure and HLA in healthy donors. The PCR had 60 Vbeta and 13 Jbeta primers. The assay was immunoSEQ multiplex PCR, and TCRdb's table has in-frame clones only and misses some. The sample shows tens of thousands of clones, about 70% of them seen only once. The sample was PBMCs. The receptors here all came from a woman between 45 and 60 years old in good health and CMV-seropositive.

The V gene is TRBV11-2, the J gene TRBJ2-5, with D tentatively TRBD1 (6 bases). This CDR3 contains 15 residues. Looked up from germline, CDR1 is SGHAT and CDR2 is FQNNGV. Deletions cut 2 bases from V and 5 bases from J, with 15 bases between. The CDR3: CASSLWSGTQETQYF. The CDR3, as DNA: TGTGCCAGCAGCTTATGGTCAGGGACACAGGAGACCCAGTACTTC. Based on the CDR3 plus reference TRBV11-2 and TRBJ2-5, the full variable domain is EAGVAQSPRYKIIEKRQSVAFWCNPISGHATLYWYQQILGQGPKLLIQFQNNGVVDDSQLPKDRFSAERLKGVDSTLKIQPAKLEDSAVYLCASSLWSGTQETQYFGPGTRLLVL.

A word on this clone: Other DNA sequences of this sample code for an identical CDR3. The chain combines TRBV4-2 with TRBJ1-1, with D unclear. Germline assignment: CDR1 LGHNA and CDR2 YNFKEQ. This CDR3 has 13 amino acids. V dropped 2 bases and J dropped 3 bases, with 7 bases sitting between them. The CDR3 spells CASSQSSDTEAFF. The CDR3, as DNA: TGTGCCAGCAGCCAATCCTCGGACACTGAAGCTTTCTTT.

This chain links TRBV5-1 with TRBJ1-6; perhaps TRBD1 as D (6 bases). This CDR3 comprises 16 residues. The V gene's germline CDR1 is SGHRS and CDR2 YFSETQ. Trimming removed 0 bases at V and 5 bases at J, with 12 bases between. This CDR3 is CASSLGHRVDNSPLHF. CDR3 coding DNA: TGCGCCAGCAGCTTGGGGCACAGGGTCGATAATTCACCCCTCCACTTT.

The chain employs TRBV5-4 and TRBJ2-3, with TRBD2 matching 11 bases. V lost 4 bases and J lost 2; bases outside the gene matches: 3. The CDR3 length is 15 residues. Germline V lookup: CDR1 SGHNT, CDR2 YYREEE (reference sequence). CDR3 DNA: TGTGCCAGCAGCGGTAGCGGGAGGGTCACAGATACGCAGTATTTT. Amino acids: CASSGSGRVTDTQYF. Combining the CDR3 with reference TRBV5-4 and TRBJ2-3 gives the whole variable domain ETGVTQSPTHLIKTRGQQVTLRCSSQSGHNTVSWYQQALGQGPQFIFQYYREEENGRGNFPPRFSGLQFPNYSSELNVNALELDDSALYLCASSGSGRVTDTQYFGPGTRLTVL.

V gene TRBV7-2 combines with J gene TRBJ1-5; 10 nucleotides match TRBD1. This CDR3 is 14 amino acids long. Germline values: CDR1 SGHTA, CDR2 FQGNSA. The junction had 6 bases not matched to a gene; V was cut back by 5 bases and J by 8 bases. The CDR3 nucleotides read TGTGCCAGCAGCGTAGACAGGGGGCTAAAGCCCCAGCATTTT. Protein product: CASSVDRGLKPQHF.

The CDR3 bases are TGTGCCAGCGCCCCGGGAAGCGACAGGGCATGGTTCTTC. Its translation: CASAPGSDRAWFF. This chain links TRBV7-4 with TRBJ2-1; the match to TRBD1 covers 7 bases. Trimming removed 8 bases from V and 15 bases from J; junction bases left unmatched: 16. The germline V gene has CDR1 SGHVT and CDR2 SQSDAQ. This CDR3 contains 13 residues.

The CDR3 loop reads CASGQGESGANVLTF. The DNA for the CDR3 is TGTGCCAGCGGGCAGGGGGAGTCTGGGGCCAACGTCCTGACTTTC. The chain recombines TRBV5-4 with TRBJ2-6; TRBD1 matches 7 bases. The CDR3 loop spans 15 amino acids. In germline, CDR1 is SGHNT, CDR2 YYREEE (reference sequence). J lost 1 base, V lost 7 bases, and 5 bases had no gene match. The full variable domain, its missing parts supplied by reference TRBV5-4 and TRBJ2-6, is ETGVTQSPTHLIKTRGQQVTLRCSSQSGHNTVSWYQQALGQGPQFIFQYYREEENGRGNFPPRFSGLQFPNYSSELNVNALELDDSALYLCASGQGESGANVLTFGAGSRLTVL.

The rearrangement joins TRBV28 to TRBJ1-5, with 7 bases identical to TRBD1. With 8 bases clipped from V and 5 bases from J, the junction kept 3 bases outside the gene matches. The germline gives CDR1 MDHEN, CDR2 SYDVKM. CDR3 length equals 12 residues. CDR3 protein: CASLTGYQPQHF. CDR3 DNA sequence: TGTGCCAGCCTGACAGGGTATCAGCCCCAGCATTTT.

This clone was seen only a few times. The chain combines TRBV28 with TRBJ2-2; 13 bases are a match to TRBD2. The CDR3 runs 18 residues. J lost 3 bases, V lost 6 bases, and 10 bases had no gene match. Germline CDR1 MDHEN, CDR2 SYDVKM. In DNA, the CDR3 is TGTGCCAGCAGCCCTATCGGGACTAGCGGGGATTACACCGGGGAGCTGTTTTTT. Translating gives CASSPIGTSGDYTGELFF.

This chain links TRBV29-1 with TRBJ2-1; TRBD1 might be the D (5 bases). This CDR3 is built from 13 residues. CDR1 and CDR2 from the germline V gene are SQVTM and ANQGSEA. V was trimmed by 6 bases and J by 2 bases, leaving 11 bases between them. CDR3 residues: CSVNDRAYNEQFF. The CDR3 coding sequence is TGCAGCGTCAACGACAGAGCCTACAATGAGCAGTTCTTC.

V gene TRBV7-2 combines with J gene TRBJ1-5, with D possibly being TRBD1 (6 bases). Deletions cut 5 bases from V and 5 bases from J, with 10 bases between. Per germline, CDR1 SGHTA and CDR2 FQGNSA. The CDR3 runs 13 residues. The CDR3 DNA reads as TGTGCCAGCAGCACTGACAGGCATCAGCCCCAGCATTTT. Its protein product is CASSTDRHQPQHF. The whole variable domain, filled in from reference TRBV7-2 and TRBJ1-5, reads GAGVSQSPSNKVTEKGKDVELRCDPISGHTALYWYRQSLGQGLEFLIYFQGNSAPDKSGLPSDRFSAERTGGSVSTLTIQRTQQEDSAVYLCASSTDRHQPQHFGDGTRLSIL.

This chain links TRBV2 with TRBJ2-4; D is unresolved. Trimming removed 3 bases from V and 9 bases from J, with 12 bases in between. The V gene's germline CDR1 is SNHLY and CDR2 FYNNEI. The CDR3 is 13 amino acids. The CDR3: CASSDSLRSIQYF. The CDR3 region has the DNA TGTGCCAGCAGTGATAGTCTTCGCTCCATTCAGTACTTC.

In its sample, this clone was seen a few times. V is TRBV11-2 and J is TRBJ1-3; D not certain. Germline V CDR1 and CDR2: SGHAT, FQNNGV. V was pared by 1 base and J by 0 bases, with 10 bases between. The CDR3 runs to 16 residues. In DNA, the CDR3 is TGTGCCAGCAGCTTAGGTGGGCTGAGCTCTGGAAACACCATATATTTT. It translates to CASSLGGLSSGNTIYF. Drawing the rest from reference TRBV11-2 and TRBJ1-3, the complete variable domain is EAGVAQSPRYKIIEKRQSVAFWCNPISGHATLYWYQQILGQGPKLLIQFQNNGVVDDSQLPKDRFSAERLKGVDSTLKIQPAKLEDSAVYLCASSLGGLSSGNTIYFGEGSWLTVV.

The chain uses TRBV28 and TRBJ2-1, with D possibly TRBD2 on 5 matching bases. The CDR3 spans 15 residues. CDR1 is MDHEN, CDR2 SYDVKM, per germline. The germline V and J ends were trimmed by 3 bases and 0 bases, with 9 bases remaining between them. CDR3 residues: CASSFGGSSYNEQFF. For the CDR3, the DNA is TGTGCCAGCAGTTTCGGTGGGAGCTCCTACAATGAGCAGTTCTTC. Using reference TRBV28 and TRBJ2-1 for the parts outside the CDR3, the full variable domain is DVKVTQSSRYLVKRTGEKVFLECVQDMDHENMFWYRQDPGLGLRLIYFSYDVKMKEKGDIPEGYSVSREKKERFSLILESASTNQTSMYLCASSFGGSSYNEQFFGPGTRLTVL.

The chain links TRBV27 to TRBJ2-5; the match to TRBD2 covers 8 bases. From germline, CDR1 is MNHEY and CDR2 SMNVEV (reference sequence). The CDR3 sequence is 17 residues long. The V segment lost 1 base and the J segment 4 bases; nucleotides outside the gene matches: 11. The CDR3 DNA follows: TGTGCCAGCAGTTTATTGGGGGCGGGGGGTCGGCGAGAGACCCAGTACTTC. Translated: CASSLLGAGGRRETQYF.

This rearrangement joins TRBV28 to TRBJ1-5, with a tentative D call TRBD1 (5 bases). Trimming removed 6 bases at V and 0 bases at J, with 9 bases between. The CDR3 loop spans 14 amino acids. Germline loops: CDR1 MDHEN, CDR2 SYDVKM. The CDR3 bases are TGTGCCAGCAGAGCCGGGGGTAGCAATCAGCCCCAGCATTTT. Translated, it gives CASRAGGSNQPQHF.

In this sample, this clone turned up a few times. The chain links TRBV5-4 to TRBJ2-5; 13 bases map to TRBD2. The length of the CDR3 is 16 residues. V shed 3 bases and J 10 bases; nucleotides not matched to a gene: 12. CDR1 and CDR2 (germline): SGHNT, YYREEE (reference sequence). The CDR3 nucleotides are TGTGCCAGCAGCTCCTGGACTAGCGGGGGCTCCTCAGACCAGTACTTC. Its protein is CASSSWTSGGSSDQYF.

This clone was seen more than once but under ten times. The V call is TRBV28, the J call TRBJ2-5, with unresolved D. CDR1 is MDHEN and CDR2 is SYDVKM in the germline V gene. The CDR3 consists of 13 residues. V was trimmed by 7 bases and J by 7 bases, leaving 16 bases between them. The CDR3 DNA reads TGTGCCAGCACCAAAGACTTTGTGTTGACCCAGTACTTC. Translating gives CASTKDFVLTQYF.

The rearrangement links TRBV4-1 to TRBJ2-2, with D unclear. This CDR3 has 15 amino acids. The germline CDR1 and CDR2 sequences are MGHRA and YSYEKL. Deletions cut 4 bases from V and 6 bases from J, with 15 bases between. The CDR3 nucleotides are TGCGCCAGCAGCCTAACCCCCGACATGGCCGGGGAGCTGTTTTTT. It translates to CASSLTPDMAGELFF.

The V gene is TRBV11-2, the J gene TRBJ2-5, with 7 bases fitting TRBD1. J was trimmed by 4 bases and V by 1 base; bases with no gene match: 12. This CDR3 comprises 17 residues. Germline CDR1 reads SGHAT; CDR2 reads FQNNGV. CDR3 DNA: TGTGCCAGCAGCTTAGGCGCCGCCCGGGACAGTAGAGAGACCCAGTACTTC. This sequence encodes CASSLGAARDSRETQYF.

V gene TRBV28 combines with J gene TRBJ2-5; D is perhaps TRBD2 (6 bases). CDR3 size: 14 residues. CDR1 is MDHEN and CDR2 is SYDVKM in the germline V gene. V lost 3 bases and J lost 5, with 13 bases in between. CDR3 in amino acids: CASSFSGDGETQYF. CDR3 bases: TGTGCCAGCAGTTTTTCGGGGGATGGGGAGACCCAGTACTTC.

This chain joins TRBV4-1 and TRBJ1-6, with D hard to call. This CDR3 has 14 residues. V was clipped by 1 base and J by 7 bases, with 8 bases between them. Germline V gene data show CDR1 as MGHRA and CDR2 as YSYEKL. The CDR3 loop is CASSQGHGNSPLHF. CDR3 bases: TGCGCCAGCAGCCAAGGGCACGGGAATTCACCCCTCCACTTT.

This clone was found once. The chain employs TRBV7-3 and TRBJ2-3; 8 positions agree with TRBD2. J was trimmed by 2 bases and V by 8 bases; bases with no gene match: 9. Germline V CDR1 and CDR2: SGHTA, FQGTGA. The CDR3 covers 15 residues. CDR3 residues: CASRRASGLTDTQYF. CDR3 bases: TGTGCCAGCCGGCGGGCTAGCGGGCTCACAGATACGCAGTATTTT.

The chain couples TRBV6-1 to TRBJ2-2, with TRBD2 as a possible D gene (5 bases). CDR1 is MNHNS and CDR2 is SASEGT in the germline V gene. The V gene lost 6 bases and the J gene lost 1 base, with 9 bases spanning the gap. The CDR3 runs to 14 residues. CDR3 amino acids: CASREAGNTGELFF. CDR3 nucleotide sequence: TGTGCCAGCAGGGAGGCGGGGAACACCGGGGAGCTGTTTTTT.

V gene TRBV18 combines with J gene TRBJ2-2; 8 bases match TRBD1. V shed 3 bases and J 0 bases; nucleotides not matched to a gene: 3. The germline CDR1 and CDR2 sequences are KGHSH and LQKENI. The CDR3 is made up of 16 amino acids. CDR3 sequence: CASSPGRGPNTGELFF. The CDR3 DNA sequence: TGTGCCAGCTCACCTGGCAGGGGGCCGAACACCGGGGAGCTGTTTTTT.

The chain recombines TRBV7-8 with TRBJ2-2; D is unclear. The V end was cut by 2 bases, the J end by 6 bases, with 10 bases between. The germline V gene has CDR1 SGHVS and CDR2 FQNEAQ. The CDR3 is made up of 14 amino acids. CDR3 protein: CASSLSRVAGELFF. Here the CDR3 DNA reads TGTGCCAGCAGCTTATCTCGGGTGGCCGGGGAGCTGTTTTTT.

The V call is TRBV29-1, the J call TRBJ2-3, with 7 bases lining up with TRBD2. V shed 8 bases and J 3 bases; nucleotides not matched to a gene: 5. CDR3 size: 12 residues. Looked up from germline, CDR1 is SQVTM and CDR2 is ANQGSEA. CDR3 loop: CSSSLATDTQYF. The DNA of the CDR3 is TGCAGCTCTTCACTAGCGACAGATACGCAGTATTTT.

This chain links TRBV7-2 with TRBJ2-7; 8 bases agree with TRBD1. Germline CDR1 is SGHTA and CDR2 is FQGNSA. The CDR3 contains 14 residues. V shed 5 bases, J shed 2 bases, and the junction held 5 bases outside the gene matches. The CDR3 is CASSTPTGAYEQYF. The CDR3 DNA reads TGTGCCAGCAGCACCCCGACAGGGGCCTACGAGCAGTACTTC.

CDR3 nucleotide sequence: TGTGCCAGCAGCGTAGAGGGTCTCGGACAGGCGCGGGAGCAGTTCTTC. It is translated as CASSVEGLGQAREQFF. This sequence joins TRBV9 and TRBJ2-1; the match to TRBD1 covers 7 bases. The CDR3 is 16 residues long. Germline V gene lookup returns CDR1 SGDLS and CDR2 YYNGEE. With V trimmed by 0 bases and J by 10 bases, 13 bases remained unmatched.

The rearrangement links TRBV27 to TRBJ2-7, with 7 bases matching TRBD2. Germline CDR1 and CDR2: MNHEY and SMNVEV (reference sequence). With V trimmed by 5 bases and J by 3 bases, 7 bases remained unmatched. CDR3 length equals 14 residues. The CDR3, as DNA: TGTGCCAGCAGTATAAGCGGGGATTACTACGAGCAGTACTTC. Its protein product is CASSISGDYYEQYF.